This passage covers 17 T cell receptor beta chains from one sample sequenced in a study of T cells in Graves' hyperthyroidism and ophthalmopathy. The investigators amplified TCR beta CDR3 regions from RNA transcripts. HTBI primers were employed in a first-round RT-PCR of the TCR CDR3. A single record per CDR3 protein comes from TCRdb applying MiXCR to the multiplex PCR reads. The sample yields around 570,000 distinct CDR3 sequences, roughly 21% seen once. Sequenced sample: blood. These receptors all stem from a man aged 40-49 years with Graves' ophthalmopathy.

DNA of the CDR3: TGCAGCAGGACCCGAGAGGTACGAGAGACCCAGTACTTC. It encodes CSRTREVRETQYF. The V and J genes are TRBV20-1 and TRBJ2-5; no firm D call. The V gene's germline CDR1 is DFQATT and CDR2 SNEGSKA (reference sequence). This CDR3 is 13 amino acids long.

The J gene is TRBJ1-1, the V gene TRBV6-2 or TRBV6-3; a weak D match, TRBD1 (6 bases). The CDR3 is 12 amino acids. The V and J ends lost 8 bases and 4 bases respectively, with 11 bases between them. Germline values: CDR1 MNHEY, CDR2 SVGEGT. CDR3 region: CASGKTGTEAFF. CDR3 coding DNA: TGTGCCAGCGGCAAGACAGGCACTGAAGCTTTCTTT.

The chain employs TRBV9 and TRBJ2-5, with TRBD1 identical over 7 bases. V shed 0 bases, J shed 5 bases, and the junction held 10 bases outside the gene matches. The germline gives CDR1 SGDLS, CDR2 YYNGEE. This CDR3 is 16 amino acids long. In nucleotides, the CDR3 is TGTGCCAGCAGCGTAGCGTCACGACAGGGCCTGGAGACCCAGTACTTC. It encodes CASSVASRQGLETQYF.

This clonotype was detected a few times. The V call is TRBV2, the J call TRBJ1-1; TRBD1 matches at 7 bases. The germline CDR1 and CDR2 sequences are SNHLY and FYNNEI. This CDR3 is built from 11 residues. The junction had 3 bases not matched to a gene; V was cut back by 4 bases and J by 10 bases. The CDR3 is CASSADRVAFF. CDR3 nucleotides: TGTGCCAGCAGTGCAGACAGGGTAGCTTTCTTT.

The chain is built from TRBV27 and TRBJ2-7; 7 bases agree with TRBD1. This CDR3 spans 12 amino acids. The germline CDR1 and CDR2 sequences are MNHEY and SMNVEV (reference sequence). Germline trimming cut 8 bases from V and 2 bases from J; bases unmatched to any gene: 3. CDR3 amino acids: CASGDRAYEQYF. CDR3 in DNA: TGTGCCAGCGGCGACAGGGCCTACGAGCAGTACTTC.

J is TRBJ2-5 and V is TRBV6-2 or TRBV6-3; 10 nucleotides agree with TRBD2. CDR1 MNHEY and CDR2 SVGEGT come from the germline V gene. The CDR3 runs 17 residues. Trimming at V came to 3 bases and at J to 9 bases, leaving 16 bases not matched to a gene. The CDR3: CASSYRRTSGVTGSQYF. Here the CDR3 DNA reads TGTGCCAGCAGTTATCGCAGAACTAGCGGGGTTACTGGATCCCAGTACTTC.

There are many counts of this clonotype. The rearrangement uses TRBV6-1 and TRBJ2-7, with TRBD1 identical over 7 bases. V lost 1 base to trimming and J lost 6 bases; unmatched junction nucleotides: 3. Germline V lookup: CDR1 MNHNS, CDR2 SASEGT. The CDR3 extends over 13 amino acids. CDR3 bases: TGTGCCAGCAGTGAAGGACAGGGATTCGAGCAGTACTTC. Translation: CASSEGQGFEQYF.

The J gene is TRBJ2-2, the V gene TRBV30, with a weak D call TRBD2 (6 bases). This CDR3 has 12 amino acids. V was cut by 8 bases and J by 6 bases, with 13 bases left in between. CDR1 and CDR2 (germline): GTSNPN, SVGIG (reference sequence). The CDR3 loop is CARGLTAGELFF. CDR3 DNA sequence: TGTGCCCGGGGACTTACCGCCGGGGAGCTGTTTTTT.

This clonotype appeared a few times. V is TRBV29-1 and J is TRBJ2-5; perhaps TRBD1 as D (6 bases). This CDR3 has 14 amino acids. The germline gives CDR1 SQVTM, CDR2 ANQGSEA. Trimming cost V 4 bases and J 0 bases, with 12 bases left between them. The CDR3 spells CSVGKGQHQETQYF. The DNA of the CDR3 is TGCAGCGTTGGGAAGGGACAACACCAAGAGACCCAGTACTTC.

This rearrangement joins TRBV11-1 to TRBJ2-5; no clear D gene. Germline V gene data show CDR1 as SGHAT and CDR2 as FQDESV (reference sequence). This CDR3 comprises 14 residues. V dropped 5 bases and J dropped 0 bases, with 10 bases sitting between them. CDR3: CASSLHWDQETQYF. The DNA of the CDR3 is TGTGCCAGCAGCCTCCACTGGGACCAAGAGACCCAGTACTTC.

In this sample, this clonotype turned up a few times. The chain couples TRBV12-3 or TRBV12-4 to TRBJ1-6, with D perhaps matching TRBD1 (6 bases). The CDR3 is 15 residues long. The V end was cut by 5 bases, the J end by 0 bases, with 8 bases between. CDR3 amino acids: CASSTGSSYNSPLHF. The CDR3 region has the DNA TGTGCCAGCAGTACAGGGAGCTCCTATAATTCACCCCTCCACTTT.

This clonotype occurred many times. This CDR3 reads CASSLTANTEAFF. DNA for the CDR3: TGTGCCAGCAGTTTGACAGCGAACACTGAAGCTTTCTTT. The V gene is TRBV28, the J gene TRBJ1-1; a weak D match, TRBD1 (5 bases). CDR1 is MDHEN, CDR2 SYDVKM, per germline. Trimming shortened V by 3 bases and J by 1 base, and 6 bases separated the two germline ends. The CDR3 runs to 13 residues.

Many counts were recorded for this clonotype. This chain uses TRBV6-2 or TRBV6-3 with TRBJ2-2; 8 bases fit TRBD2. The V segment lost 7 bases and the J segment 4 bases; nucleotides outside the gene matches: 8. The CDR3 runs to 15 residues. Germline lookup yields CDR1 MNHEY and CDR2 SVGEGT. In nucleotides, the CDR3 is TGTGCCAGCATTCAAGGGACTAGAGTCACCGGGGAGCTGTTTTTT. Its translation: CASIQGTRVTGELFF.

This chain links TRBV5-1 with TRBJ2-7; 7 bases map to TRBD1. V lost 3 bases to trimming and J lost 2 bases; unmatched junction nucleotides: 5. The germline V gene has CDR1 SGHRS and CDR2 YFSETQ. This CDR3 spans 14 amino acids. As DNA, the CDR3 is TGCGCCAGCAGCTCCCGGGACAGAACCTACGAGCAGTACTTC. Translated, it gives CASSSRDRTYEQYF.

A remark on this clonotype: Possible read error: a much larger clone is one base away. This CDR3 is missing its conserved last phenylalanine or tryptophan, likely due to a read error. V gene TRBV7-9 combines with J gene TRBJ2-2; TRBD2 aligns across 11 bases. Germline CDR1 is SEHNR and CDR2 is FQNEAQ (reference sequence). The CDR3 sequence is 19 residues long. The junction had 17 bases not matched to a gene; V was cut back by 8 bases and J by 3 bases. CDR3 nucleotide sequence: TGTGCCAGCGCGCCCCCGCCGGGAATAGCGGGAGGGTACACCGGGGAGCTGTTTTCT. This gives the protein CASAPPPGIAGGYTGELFS.

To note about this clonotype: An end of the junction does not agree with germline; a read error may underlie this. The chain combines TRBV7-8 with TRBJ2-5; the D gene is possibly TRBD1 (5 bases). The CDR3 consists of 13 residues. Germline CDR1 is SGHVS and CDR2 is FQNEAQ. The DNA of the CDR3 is TGCGCCAGCAGCCAACCCGAGACGGCAGGGCTGGACTTC. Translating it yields CASSQPETAGLDF.

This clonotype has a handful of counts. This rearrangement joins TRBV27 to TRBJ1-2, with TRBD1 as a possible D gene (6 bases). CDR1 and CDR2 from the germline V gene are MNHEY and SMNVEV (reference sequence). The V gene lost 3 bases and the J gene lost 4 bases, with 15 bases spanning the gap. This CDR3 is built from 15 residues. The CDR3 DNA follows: TGTGCCAGCAGTTTCCACAGGGACCAAGGCTATGGCTACACCTTC. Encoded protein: CASSFHRDQGYGYTF.